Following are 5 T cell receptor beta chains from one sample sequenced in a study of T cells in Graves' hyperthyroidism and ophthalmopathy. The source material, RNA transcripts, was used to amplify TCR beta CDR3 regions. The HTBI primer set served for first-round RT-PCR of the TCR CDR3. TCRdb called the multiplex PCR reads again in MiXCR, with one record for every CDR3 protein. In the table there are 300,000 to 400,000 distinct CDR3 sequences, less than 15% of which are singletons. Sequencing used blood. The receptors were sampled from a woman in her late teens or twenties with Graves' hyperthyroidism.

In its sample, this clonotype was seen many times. In nucleotides, the CDR3 is TGTGCCAGCAGCCCGGACAGGGTAGAAGCTTTCTTT. Amino acid sequence: CASSPDRVEAFF. J is TRBJ1-1 and V is TRBV28, with 8 bases that match TRBD1. This CDR3 has 12 residues. The ends lost 6 bases at V and 8 bases at J; junction bases unmatched: 5. Germline V gene sequence: CDR1 MDHEN, CDR2 SYDVKM. Based on the CDR3 plus reference TRBV28 and TRBJ1-1, the full variable domain is DVKVTQSSRYLVKRTGEKVFLECVQDMDHENMFWYRQDPGLGLRLIYFSYDVKMKEKGDIPEGYSVSREKKERFSLILESASTNQTSMYLCASSPDRVEAFFGQGTRLTVV.

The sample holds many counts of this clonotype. The CDR3 coding sequence is TGTGCCAGCTCACCCCGAGCAGACACTGAAGCTTTCTTT. It yields the protein CASSPRADTEAFF. The rearrangement joins TRBV18 to TRBJ1-1, with D unclear. The V and J ends lost 3 bases and 3 bases respectively, with 8 bases between them. Per germline, CDR1 KGHSH and CDR2 LQKENI. This CDR3 has 13 residues.

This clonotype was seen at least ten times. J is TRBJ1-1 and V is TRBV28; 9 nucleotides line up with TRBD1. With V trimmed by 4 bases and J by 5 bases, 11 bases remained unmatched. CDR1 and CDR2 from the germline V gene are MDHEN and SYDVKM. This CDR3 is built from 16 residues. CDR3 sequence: CASSSGLDRGGTEAFF. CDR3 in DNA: TGTGCCAGCAGTTCGGGGTTGGACAGGGGAGGGACTGAAGCTTTCTTT.

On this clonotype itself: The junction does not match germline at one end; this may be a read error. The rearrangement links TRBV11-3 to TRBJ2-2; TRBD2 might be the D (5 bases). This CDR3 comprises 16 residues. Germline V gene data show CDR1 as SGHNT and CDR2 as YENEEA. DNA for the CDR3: TGTGCCAGCAGCTTCCCTACAACTTCGAACACCGGGGAACTGTTTTTT. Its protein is CASSFPTTSNTGELFF.

The CDR3 nucleotides read TGTGCCAGCAGTACAGGGGAGATGAGTGAAAAACTGTTTTTT. Translation gives CASSTGEMSEKLFF. This chain links TRBV12-3 or TRBV12-4 with TRBJ1-4; 7 bases align to TRBD1. V lost 5 bases to trimming and J lost 7 bases; unmatched junction nucleotides: 7. CDR3 length equals 14 residues.